This T cell receptor beta chain stems from a study of Ad26.COV2.S vaccination and SARS-CoV-2 variants. The repertoire was sequenced with immunoSEQ multiplex PCR; TCRdb's copy has only in-frame clones and lacks some. The sample lists over 250,000 clones, 70% to 90% seen once, with roughly 3.5% in the top ten. Treatment here: roughly 20 received Ad26.COV2.S at low or high dose, single or two shots; 5 received placebo; per-sample allocation not given. Sampling took place 63 days after the first vaccine or placebo injection. Turning to this clone: Its antigen is still unknown.

Study-wide results and caveats: Overall T cell responses may have been underestimated by the analyses of TCR breadth and depth.

The source is a person aged 18 to 65 who received the Ad26.COV2.S COVID-19 vaccine or a placebo. The sample was peripheral blood, taken in a trial of Ad26.COV2.S vaccine versus placebo.

In DNA form, the CDR3 reads TGTGCCAGCAGCTTACAGCCGAACACCGGGGAGCTGTTTTTT. This translates into CASSLQPNTGELFF. This chain uses TRBV7-3 with TRBJ2-2; D is unresolved. Germline CDR1 and CDR2: SGHTA and FQGTGA. The V end was cut by 2 bases, the J end by 0 bases, with 4 bases between. CDR3 length equals 14 residues.